This TCR beta chain was retrieved from a study of cytomegalovirus exposure and HLA in healthy donors. Study outcomes and limitations: The study listed 164 cytomegalovirus-associated TCR beta chains. According to a subsequent analysis, TCR clusters identified in the first cohort showed a tendency to co-occur across the roughly 110 validation repertoires. In vitro assays verified that a few CMV-associated chains recognized CMV antigens specifically.

With respect to this clone: What it recognizes is unknown.

Germline CDR1 is SGHDT and CDR2 is YYEEEE. V was clipped by 2 bases and J by 0 bases, with 9 bases between them. The CDR3 loop spans 15 amino acids. TCRdb keeps only in-frame clones here, not all; method: immunoSEQ multiplex PCR. This sample has about 160,000 clones, with around 85% found just once. Sequenced input: PBMCs. The sequence was obtained from a woman in her 30s in good health and CMV-seronegative. The rearrangement links TRBV5-6 to TRBJ1-5; D unclear. The CDR3 loop is CASSFGQVSNQPQHF. The DNA of the CDR3 is TGTGCCAGCAGCTTCGGGCAGGTTAGCAATCAGCCCCAGCATTTT.